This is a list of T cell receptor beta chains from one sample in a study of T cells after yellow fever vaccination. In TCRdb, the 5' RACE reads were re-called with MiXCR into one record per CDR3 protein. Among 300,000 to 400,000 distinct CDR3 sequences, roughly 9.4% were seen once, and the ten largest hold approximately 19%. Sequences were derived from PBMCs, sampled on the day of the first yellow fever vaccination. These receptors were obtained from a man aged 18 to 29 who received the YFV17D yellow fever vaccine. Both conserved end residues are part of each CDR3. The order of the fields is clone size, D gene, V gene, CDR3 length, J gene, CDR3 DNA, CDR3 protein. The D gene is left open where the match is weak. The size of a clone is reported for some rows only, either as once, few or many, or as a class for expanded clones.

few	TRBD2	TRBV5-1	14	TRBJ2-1	TGCGCCAGCAACCTGGGGGGGGGAAACAATGAGCAGTTCTTC	CASNLGGGNNEQFF
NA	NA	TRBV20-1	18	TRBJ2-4	TGCAGTGCTAGAGACCCCCGACCCACCCTTGGGCCCAAAAACATTCAGTACTTC	CSARDPRPTLGPKNIQYF
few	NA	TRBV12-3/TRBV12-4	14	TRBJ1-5	TGTGCCAGCAGTTCACAGGGAGGGGATCAGCCCCAGCATTTT	CASSSQGGDQPQHF
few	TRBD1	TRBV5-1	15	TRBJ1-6	TGCGCCAGCAGCCAAACGACAGGGAATCCTTCACCCCTCCACTTT	CASSQTTGNPSPLHF
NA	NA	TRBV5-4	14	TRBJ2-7	TGTGCCAGCAGCCCGGAGGGGTTTGGGCAAGAGCAGTACTTC	CASSPEGFGQEQYF
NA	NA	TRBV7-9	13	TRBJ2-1	TGTGCCAGCAGCTCGCGACAGTACAATGAGCAGTTCTTC	CASSSRQYNEQFF
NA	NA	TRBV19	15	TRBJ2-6	TGTGCCAGTAGTAGTTTAGCCTCTGGGGCCAACGTCCTGACTTTC	CASSSLASGANVLTF
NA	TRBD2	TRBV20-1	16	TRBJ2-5	TGCAGTGCTACAACCTGGGGACTAGCGGGGGAAGAGACCCAGTACTTC	CSATTWGLAGEETQYF
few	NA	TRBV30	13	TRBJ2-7	TGTGCCTGGAGCAGGGCTCCTATCTACGAGCAGTACTTC	CAWSRAPIYEQYF
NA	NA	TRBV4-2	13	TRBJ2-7	TGTGCCAGCAGCCAAGAACAGGGAAACGAGCAGTACTTC	CASSQEQGNEQYF
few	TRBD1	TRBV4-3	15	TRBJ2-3	TGCGCCAGCAGCCAAAGAGGACAGGGTGCAGATACGCAGTATTTT	CASSQRGQGADTQYF
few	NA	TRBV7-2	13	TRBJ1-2	TGTGCCAGCAGCTTAGGAGGGTTTCAGGGCTACACCTTC	CASSLGGFQGYTF
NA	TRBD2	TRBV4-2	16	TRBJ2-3	TGTGCCAGCAGCCAAGGGCTAGCGGGGGGCAAGGATACGCAGTATTTT	CASSQGLAGGKDTQYF
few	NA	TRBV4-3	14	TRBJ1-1	TGCGCCAGCAGCCCCGGCACCCGAGACACTGAAGCTTTCTTT	CASSPGTRDTEAFF
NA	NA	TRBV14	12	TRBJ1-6	TGTGCCAGCAGCCAAGAGAGTTCACCCCTCCACTTT	CASSQESSPLHF
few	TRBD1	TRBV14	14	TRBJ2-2	TGTGCCAGCAAGCCGACAGGGGGGCTCGGGGAGCTGTTTTTT	CASKPTGGLGELFF
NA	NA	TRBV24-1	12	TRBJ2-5	TGTGCCACCAGTGATAACAGGGAGACCCAGTACTTC	CATSDNRETQYF
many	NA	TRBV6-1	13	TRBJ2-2	TGTGCCAGCAGTCCGATTAACACCGGGGAGCTGTTTTTT	CASSPINTGELFF
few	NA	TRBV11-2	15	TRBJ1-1	TGTGCCAGCAGCCCAGCGGGGGGAGGGGGCACTGAAGCTTTCTTT	CASSPAGGGGTEAFF
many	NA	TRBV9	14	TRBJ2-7	TGTGCCAGCAGCGTAGGGACATATACCTACGAGCAGTACTTC	CASSVGTYTYEQYF
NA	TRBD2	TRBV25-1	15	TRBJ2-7	TGTGCCAGCAGTGAATTAGCGGGTCCATCCTACGAGCAGTACTTC	CASSELAGPSYEQYF
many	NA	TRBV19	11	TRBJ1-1	TGTGCCAGCCATGCCGGGACTGAAGCTTTCTTT	CASHAGTEAFF
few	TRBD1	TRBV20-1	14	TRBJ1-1	TGCAGTGCTGGGACAGGGGTATTACGTACTGAAGCTTTCTTT	CSAGTGVLRTEAFF
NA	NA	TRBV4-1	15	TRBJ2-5	TGCGCCGGCAGCCTCCAGGGGACTTACAAAGAGACCCAGTACTTC	CAGSLQGTYKETQYF
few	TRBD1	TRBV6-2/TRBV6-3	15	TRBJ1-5	TGTGCCAGCAGCAGGACAGGGTGGGGGCATCAGCCCCAGCATTTT	CASSRTGWGHQPQHF
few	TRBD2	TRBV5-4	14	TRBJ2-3	TGTGCCAGCAGCTTCGGGGGGAAGGGAGATACGCAGTATTTT	CASSFGGKGDTQYF
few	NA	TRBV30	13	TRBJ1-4	TGTGCCTGGAGTGGAGGGGGTCGGGAAAAACTGTTTTTT	CAWSGGGREKLFF
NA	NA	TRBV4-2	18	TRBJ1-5	TGTGCCAGCAGCCAAGATCCCCCTACTGATGTTAGCAATCAGCCCCAGCATTTT	CASSQDPPTDVSNQPQHF
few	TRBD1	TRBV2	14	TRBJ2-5	TGTGCCAGCAGGGGGGACAGTCGGGAAGAGACCCAGTACTTC	CASRGDSREETQYF